This TCR beta chain was profiled in a study of human T cells and chemical hapten exposure. The time point is: healthy volunteer bleed at 6 weeks. The authors' total RNA extraction used unfractionated whole blood. Notes on the study in general: The number of TCRs over 1 in 1000 frequency stayed unchanged after DPC.

As for this clonotype: The target antigen is unknown.

Library preparation tagged each individual cDNA molecule with a unique molecular identifier. Source study methods: The median was approximately 89,000 TCRs per sample, ranging roughly 23,224 to 750,000. MiXCR, run by TCRdb on the RACE reads, gives a single entry per CDR3 protein. V and J calls and clone size were set by TCRdb, not the authors. The repertoire holds fewer than 85,000 distinct CDR3 sequences, with under 10% as singletons. Trimming cost V 3 bases and J 7 bases, with 10 bases left between them. CDR3 size: 13 residues. CDR1 SEHNR and CDR2 FQNEAQ come from the germline V gene (reference sequence).

Input material: whole blood. The gene calls are TRBV7-9 and TRBJ1-5; no firm D call. The receptor was derived from a male donor in good health. Some clones in this sample may be carry-over from other donors' samples. This chain's CDR3 is CASSLETLQPQHF. The CDR3, as DNA: TGTGCCAGCAGCTTGGAAACCCTACAGCCCCAGCATTTT.